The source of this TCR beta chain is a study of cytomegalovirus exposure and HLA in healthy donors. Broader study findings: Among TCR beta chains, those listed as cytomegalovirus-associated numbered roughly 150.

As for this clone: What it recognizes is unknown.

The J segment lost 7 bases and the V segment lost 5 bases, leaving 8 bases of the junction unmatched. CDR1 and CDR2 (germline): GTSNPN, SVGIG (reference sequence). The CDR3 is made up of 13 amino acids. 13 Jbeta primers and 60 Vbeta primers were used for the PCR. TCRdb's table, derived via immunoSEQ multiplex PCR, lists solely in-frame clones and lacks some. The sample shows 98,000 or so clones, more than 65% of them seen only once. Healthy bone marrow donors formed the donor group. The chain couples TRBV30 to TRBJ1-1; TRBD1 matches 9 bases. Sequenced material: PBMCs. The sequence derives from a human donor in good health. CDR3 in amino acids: CAWGDRGFGEAFF. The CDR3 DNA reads TGTGCCTGGGGTGACAGGGGGTTTGGTGAAGCTTTCTTT. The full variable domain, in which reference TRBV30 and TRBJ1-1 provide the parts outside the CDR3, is SQTIHQWPATLVQPVGSPLSLECTVEGTSNPNLYWYRQAAGRGLQLLFYSVGIGQISSEVPQNLSASRPQDRQFILSSKKLLLSDSGFYLCAWGDRGFGEAFFGQGTRLTVV.